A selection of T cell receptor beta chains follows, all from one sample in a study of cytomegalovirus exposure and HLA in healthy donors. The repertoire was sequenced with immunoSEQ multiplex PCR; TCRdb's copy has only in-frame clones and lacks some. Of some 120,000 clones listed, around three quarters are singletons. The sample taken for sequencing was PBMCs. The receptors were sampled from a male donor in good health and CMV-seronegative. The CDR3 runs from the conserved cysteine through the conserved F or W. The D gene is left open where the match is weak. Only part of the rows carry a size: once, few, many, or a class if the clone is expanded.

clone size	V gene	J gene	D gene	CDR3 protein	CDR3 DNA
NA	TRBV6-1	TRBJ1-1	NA	CASSEAWGRAFF	TGTGCCAGCAGTGAAGCGTGGGGGAGGGCTTTCTTT
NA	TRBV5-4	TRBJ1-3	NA	CASSSGASDGNTIYF	TGTGCCAGCAGCTCAGGGGCATCGGATGGAAACACCATATATTTT
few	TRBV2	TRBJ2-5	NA	CASIPDIQETQYF	TGTGCCAGCATTCCGGACATTCAAGAGACCCAGTACTTC
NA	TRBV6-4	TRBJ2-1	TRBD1	CASSSGTGAGYEQFF	TGTGCCAGCAGTAGCGGGACAGGGGCGGGGTATGAGCAGTTCTTC
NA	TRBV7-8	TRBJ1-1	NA	CASSLARRGGLNTEAFF	TGTGCCAGCAGCTTAGCGCGTAGGGGTGGCTTAAACACTGAAGCTTTCTTT
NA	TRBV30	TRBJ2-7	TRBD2	CAWSGLAGGEQYF	TGTGCCTGGAGTGGACTAGCGGGAGGCGAGCAGTACTTC
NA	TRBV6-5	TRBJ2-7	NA	CASSYAKGVEQYF	TGTGCCAGCAGTTACGCCAAGGGGGTTGAGCAGTACTTC
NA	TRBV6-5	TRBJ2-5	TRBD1	CASSGGDRGRETQYF	TGTGCCAGCAGCGGAGGAGACAGGGGCCGAGAGACCCAGTACTTC
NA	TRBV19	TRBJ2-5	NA	CASSGRGRETQYF	TGTGCCAGTAGTGGGCGGGGTCGCGAGACCCAGTACTTC
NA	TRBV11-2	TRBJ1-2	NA	CASSLAGRKNQANYGYTF	TGTGCCAGCAGCTTGGCGGGGAGAAAAAACCAAGCTAACTATGGCTACACCTTC
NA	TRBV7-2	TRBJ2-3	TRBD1	CASSLAGQGPLDF	TGTGCCAGCAGCTTAGCGGGACAGGGTCCCTTAGATTTT
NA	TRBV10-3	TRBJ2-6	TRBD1	CAINPTGAGANGLTF	TGTGCCATCAACCCGACAGGGGCTGGGGCCAACGGCCTGACTTTC
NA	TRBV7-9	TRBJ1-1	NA	CASSFAAEEAFF	TGTGCCAGCAGCTTCGCGGCCGAAGAAGCTTTCTTT
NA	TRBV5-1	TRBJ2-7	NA	CASSLGGPQYEQYF	TGCGCCAGCAGCTTGGGAGGTCCCCAGTACGAGCAGTACTTC
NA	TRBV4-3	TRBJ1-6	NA	CASSQALPSPLHF	TGCGCCAGCAGCCAAGCCCTCCCTTCACCCCTCCACTTT
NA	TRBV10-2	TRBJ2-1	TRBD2	CASSESRGLAGPPHDEQFF	TGCGCCAGCAGTGAGTCGAGAGGGCTAGCGGGTCCCCCTCATGATGAGCAGTTCTTC
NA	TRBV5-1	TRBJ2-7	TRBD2	CASSETSGRAGYEQYF	TGCGCCAGCTCTGAGACTAGCGGGAGGGCCGGATACGAGCAGTACTTC
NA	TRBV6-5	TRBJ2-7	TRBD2	CASSPRGGTYEQYF	TGTGCCAGCTCCCCGCGGGGGGGTACCTACGAGCAGTACTTC
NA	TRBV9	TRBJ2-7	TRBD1	CASSYQDRGYEQYF	TGTGCCAGCAGCTACCAGGACAGGGGGTACGAGCAGTACTTC
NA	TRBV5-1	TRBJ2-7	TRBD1	CASSPGQGMGYEQYF	TGCGCCAGCAGCCCCGGACAGGGAATGGGCTACGAGCAGTACTTC
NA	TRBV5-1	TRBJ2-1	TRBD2	CASSPELAGMAEQFF	TGCGCCAGCAGCCCGGAGCTAGCGGGGATGGCTGAGCAGTTCTTC
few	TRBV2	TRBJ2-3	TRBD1	CASSRDRGTDTQYF	TGTGCCAGCTCCCGGGACAGGGGCACAGATACGCAGTATTTT
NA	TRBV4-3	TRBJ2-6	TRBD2	CASSQAGGANGLTF	TGCGCCAGCAGCCAAGCGGGGGGGGCCAACGGCCTGACTTTC
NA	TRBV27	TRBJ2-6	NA	CASSDSGANGLTF	TGTGCCAGCAGTGACTCTGGGGCCAACGGCCTGACTTTC
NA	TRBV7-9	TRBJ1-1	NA	CASSPGGTEAFF	TGTGCCAGCAGCCCCGGGGGGACTGAAGCTTTCTTT
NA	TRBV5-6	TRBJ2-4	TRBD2	CASSLFSGTNSQYF	TGTGCCAGCAGCTTGTTTAGCGGGACGAACAGTCAGTACTTC
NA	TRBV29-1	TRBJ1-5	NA	CSVKEGDQPQHF	TGCAGCGTTAAGGAAGGGGATCAGCCCCAGCATTTT
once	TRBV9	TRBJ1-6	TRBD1	CASSVGQGYNSPLHF	TGTGCCAGCAGCGTAGGACAGGGCTATAATTCACCCCTCCACTTT
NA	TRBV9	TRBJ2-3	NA	CASKRWGEFTDTQYF	TGTGCCAGCAAAAGGTGGGGGGAGTTCACAGATACGCAGTATTTT
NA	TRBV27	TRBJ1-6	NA	CASRRGDYNSPLHF	TGTGCCAGCCGGCGTGGAGATTATAATTCACCCCTCCACTTT
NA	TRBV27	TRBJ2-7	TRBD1	CASSPLRAGGKEQYF	TGTGCCAGCAGTCCACTTCGGGCAGGGGGTAAGGAGCAGTACTTC
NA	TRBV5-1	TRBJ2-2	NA	CASSWETTNTGELFF	TGCGCCAGCAGCTGGGAGACAACGAACACCGGGGAGCTGTTTTTT
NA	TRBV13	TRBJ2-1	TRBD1	CASSRGQGNEQFF	TGTGCCAGCAGCAGGGGACAGGGGAATGAGCAGTTCTTC
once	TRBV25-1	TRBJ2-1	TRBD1	CASSDPGTGEYNEQFF	TGTGCCAGCAGTGACCCCGGGACAGGGGAATACAATGAGCAGTTCTTC
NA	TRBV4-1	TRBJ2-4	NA	CASSHTTEHKNSQYF	TGCGCCAGCAGCCATACGACAGAACATAAAAACAGTCAGTACTTC
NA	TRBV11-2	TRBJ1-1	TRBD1	CASSLQGAYTEAFF	TGTGCCAGCAGCTTACAGGGGGCATACACTGAAGCTTTCTTT